These 32 T cell receptor beta chains were sequenced from one sample in a study of blood T cell repertoires in COVID-19. Libraries were prepared by immunoSEQ multiplex PCR; TCRdb keeps only in-frame clonotypes and omits some of them. The table has some 250,000 clones, approximately 81% seen once. The sample taken for sequencing was peripheral blood. These receptors were obtained from a woman aged 60-75 years with active or convalescent COVID-19.

The V call is TRBV25-1, the J call TRBJ2-3; no firm D call. The CDR3 loop spans 10 amino acids. Germline CDR1 is MGHDK and CDR2 is SYGVNS. V dropped 9 bases and J dropped 3 bases, with 4 bases sitting between them. The CDR3 region is CARSTDTQYF. The CDR3, as DNA: TGTGCCAGATCTACAGATACGCAGTATTTT.

This clone appeared once. This rearrangement joins TRBV6-2 or TRBV6-3 to TRBJ2-3; TRBD1 aligns across 9 bases. With 2 bases clipped from V and 8 bases from J, the junction kept 2 bases outside the gene matches. The CDR3 covers 13 residues. Per germline, CDR1 MNHEY and CDR2 SVGEGT. CDR3 loop: CASSYGDRATQYF. Here the CDR3 DNA reads TGTGCCAGCAGTTACGGGGACAGGGCTACGCAGTATTTT.

This chain uses TRBV5-1 with TRBJ2-5; D is perhaps TRBD1 (6 bases). Germline CDR1 and CDR2: SGHRS and YFSETQ. This CDR3 spans 13 amino acids. Trimming took 5 bases from V and 5 from J, leaving 13 bases between them. In nucleotides, the CDR3 is TGCGCCAGCAGGGTGACAGGTCAGGAGACCCAGTACTTC. Protein product: CASRVTGQETQYF.

V gene TRBV12-3 or TRBV12-4 combines with J gene TRBJ2-7; a possible D gene is TRBD2 (7 bases). The CDR3 loop spans 13 amino acids. V was pared by 2 bases and J by 5 bases, with 10 bases between. CDR3 sequence reads: CASSLLGGHEQYF. CDR3 coding DNA: TGTGCCAGCAGTTTACTGGGGGGGCACGAGCAGTACTTC.

The rearrangement uses TRBV6-2 or TRBV6-3 and TRBJ1-4, with no clear D. V was trimmed by 5 bases and J by 0 bases, leaving 7 bases between them. The CDR3 runs to 14 residues. Germline CDR1 and CDR2: MNHEY and SVGEGT. The CDR3 region has the DNA TGTGCCAGCAGTCGCCGGGCAACTAATGAAAAACTGTTTTTT. Amino acids: CASSRRATNEKLFF.

This clone turned up a few times. The chain combines TRBV7-2 with TRBJ2-5; maybe TRBD1 (5 bases). V dropped 0 bases and J dropped 5 bases, with 13 bases sitting between them. Per the germline V gene, CDR1 is SGHTA and CDR2 is FQGNSA. The CDR3 is 15 amino acids. The CDR3 reads CASSLAARATETQYF. As DNA, the CDR3 is TGTGCCAGCAGCTTAGCGGCCAGGGCCACCGAGACCCAGTACTTC.

The rearrangement uses TRBV19 and TRBJ1-4; TRBD1 agrees at 8 bases. CDR3 length: 16 amino acids. Germline V gives CDR1 LNHDA, CDR2 SQIVND (reference sequence). V gave up 3 bases and J gave up 7 bases; unmatched junction bases: 10. CDR3: CASSIYRGVLGEKLFF. The CDR3 DNA reads as TGTGCCAGTAGTATTTACAGGGGGGTACTTGGTGAAAAACTGTTTTTT.

This clone has a single count. The chain recombines TRBV30 with TRBJ2-3; D may be TRBD2 (5 bases). The germline V gene has CDR1 GTSNPN and CDR2 SVGIG (reference sequence). The CDR3 is made up of 16 amino acids. Trimming removed 1 base from V and 2 bases from J, with 16 bases in between. CDR3 region: CAWSAKPPGFTDTQYF. The CDR3 nucleotides are TGTGCCTGGAGTGCGAAACCCCCGGGGTTCACAGATACGCAGTATTTT.

This chain connects TRBV6-6 to TRBJ2-5; tentatively, D is TRBD2 (6 bases). The ends were cut back, 2 bases at V and 1 base at J, with 14 bases in the middle. The germline V gene encodes CDR1 MNHNY and CDR2 SVGAGI (reference sequence). This CDR3 region has 16 residues. DNA for the CDR3: TGTGCCAGCAGTTACCTCGGGCTAGCGCTCCAAGAGACCCAGTACTTC. Its protein product is CASSYLGLALQETQYF.

The chain employs TRBV6-5 and TRBJ2-5, with D unclear. Germline CDR1 is MNHEY and CDR2 is SVGAGI. V lost 6 bases to trimming and J lost 4 bases, with 12 bases between them. CDR3 length equals 13 residues. CDR3 coding DNA: TGTGCCAGCAGGGCCTCCCCGGGAGAGACCCAGTACTTC. Translating it yields CASRASPGETQYF.

Concerning this clone itself: One junction end disagrees with the germline gene, perhaps due to a read error. The chain is built from TRBV7-2 and TRBJ2-4; D possibly corresponds to TRBD2 (6 bases). CDR3 length: 15 residues. CDR1 SGHTA and CDR2 FQGNSA come from the germline V gene. The CDR3, as DNA: TGTGCCAGCAGCTTAGAGGGGAGCGGGCAGGCCAGGACCCACTTC. This encodes CASSLEGSGQARTHF.

This chain connects TRBV5-1 to TRBJ2-7, with 7 bases aligning to TRBD1. With V trimmed by 2 bases and J by 0 bases, 5 bases remained unmatched. Germline V gene data show CDR1 as SGHRS and CDR2 as YFSETQ. The CDR3 runs 15 residues. This CDR3 is CASSFSRGTSYEQYF. CDR3 nucleotide sequence: TGCGCCAGCAGCTTCTCCAGGGGGACCTCCTACGAGCAGTACTTC.

The V gene is TRBV19, the J gene TRBJ1-1; no definite D call. The CDR3 length is 15 residues. In germline, CDR1 is LNHDA, CDR2 SQIVND (reference sequence). The V end lost 7 bases, the J end lost 1 base, and 16 bases lay between the germline ends. CDR3 DNA: TGTGCCAGTACCCCTTATATTTCAGGGAACACTGAAGCTTTCTTT. The encoded protein is CASTPYISGNTEAFF.

This chain joins TRBV6-2 or TRBV6-3 and TRBJ2-1; perhaps TRBD2 as D (5 bases). In germline, CDR1 is MNHEY, CDR2 SVGEGT. Trimming stripped 2 bases from V and 0 bases from J, with 14 bases between. The length of the CDR3 is 17 residues. CDR3 protein: CASSYGFLGSSYNEQFF. The CDR3 DNA is TGTGCCAGCAGTTACGGTTTTTTGGGGAGCTCCTACAATGAGCAGTTCTTC.

V usage is TRBV10-2 and J usage is TRBJ1-2, with unresolved D. Germline CDR1 reads WSHSY; CDR2 reads SAAADI. V was pared by 8 bases and J by 4 bases, with 11 bases between. The CDR3 runs to 12 residues. The CDR3 is CASGSISYGYTF. CDR3 nucleotides: TGCGCCAGCGGCAGTATCTCCTATGGCTACACCTTC.

The V call is TRBV11-2, the J call TRBJ2-7; 8 nucleotides line up with TRBD1. The CDR3 is 15 residues long. From germline, CDR1 is SGHAT and CDR2 FQNNGV. V lost 1 base and J lost 6; bases outside the gene matches: 8. Here the CDR3 reads CASSLGRQGRREQYF. The CDR3 region has the DNA TGTGCCAGCAGCTTAGGGAGACAGGGGAGGCGCGAGCAGTACTTC.

The gene calls are TRBV5-1 and TRBJ2-7; weak D call: TRBD1 (5 bases). Trimming left V 0 bases short and J 6 bases short, with 7 bases between. CDR1 and CDR2 (germline): SGHRS, YFSETQ. This CDR3 has 12 amino acids. This CDR3 is CASSLEGAEQYF. The DNA for the CDR3 is TGCGCCAGCAGCTTGGAAGGGGCCGAGCAGTACTTC. The whole variable domain, remainder taken from reference TRBV5-1 and TRBJ2-7, is KAGVTQTPRYLIKTRGQQVTLSCSPISGHRSVSWYQQTPGQGLQFLFEYFSETQRNKGNFPGRFSGRQFSNSRSEMNVSTLELGDSALYLCASSLEGAEQYFGPGTRLTVT.

The V gene is TRBV5-6, the J gene TRBJ1-2; a weak D match, TRBD1 (5 bases). The CDR3 is 13 residues long. V was trimmed by 1 base and J by 5 bases, leaving 9 bases between them. The germline V gene has CDR1 SGHDT and CDR2 YYEEEE. The CDR3 sequence: CASSLKSGYGYTF. The CDR3 region has the DNA TGTGCCAGCAGCTTGAAATCAGGGTATGGCTACACCTTC.

V gene TRBV11-2 combines with J gene TRBJ1-2, with TRBD1 identical over 7 bases. The CDR3 length is 11 residues. Trimming took 5 bases from V and 10 from J; bases not matched to a gene: 4. Germline CDR1 reads SGHAT; CDR2 reads FQNNGV. CDR3 protein: CASSDREYYTF. The CDR3 coding sequence is TGTGCCAGCAGCGACAGGGAATACTACACCTTC.

This chain connects TRBV5-5 to TRBJ2-7; D is undetermined. V was clipped by 1 base and J by 3 bases, with 8 bases between them. Germline loops: CDR1 SGHKS, CDR2 YYEKEE (reference sequence). The CDR3 covers 13 residues. CDR3 in DNA: TGTGCCAGCAGCTTGCCCTCCGTCTACGAGCAGTACTTC. Protein product: CASSLPSVYEQYF.

This clone occurred once. The V call is TRBV12-3 or TRBV12-4, the J call TRBJ2-1; a weak D match, TRBD1 (5 bases). CDR3 length equals 13 residues. The V and J ends lost 2 bases and 8 bases respectively, with 10 bases between them. CDR3: CASSLRGGYEQFF. CDR3 DNA: TGTGCCAGCAGTTTAAGGGGCGGCTATGAGCAGTTCTTC.

The chain uses TRBV27 and TRBJ1-2, with D uncertain. This CDR3 contains 15 residues. V lost 5 bases, J lost 2 bases, and 15 bases lay in between. The germline gives CDR1 MNHEY, CDR2 SMNVEV (reference sequence). The CDR3: CASSPSGGINYGYTF. DNA for the CDR3: TGTGCCAGCAGTCCGTCGGGAGGGATCAACTATGGCTACACCTTC.

This clone was observed a handful of times. The rearrangement joins TRBV5-4 to TRBJ1-2; D is unclear. CDR3 length equals 13 residues. Trimming stripped 4 bases from V and 7 bases from J, with 14 bases between. CDR1 is SGHNT, CDR2 YYREEE, per germline (reference sequence). The DNA for the CDR3 is TGTGCCAGCAGCGGAACAGCCAGTCCTGGCTACACCTTC. Translating it yields CASSGTASPGYTF. Based on the CDR3 plus reference TRBV5-4 and TRBJ1-2, the full variable domain is ETGVTQSPTHLIKTRGQQVTLRCSSQSGHNTVSWYQQALGQGPQFIFQYYREEENGRGNFPPRFSGLQFPNYSSELNVNALELDDSALYLCASSGTASPGYTFGSGTRLTVV.

The chain combines TRBV3-1 (or the pseudogene TRBV3-2) with TRBJ1-4; tentatively, D is TRBD1 (5 bases). Trimming removed 3 bases at V and 2 bases at J, with 10 bases between. This CDR3 is 15 amino acids long. The germline gives CDR1 LGHDT, CDR2 YNNKEL (reference sequence). CDR3 bases: TGTGCCAGCAGCCACCGGGGGGTGACTAATGAAAAACTGTTTTTT. Translated, it gives CASSHRGVTNEKLFF.

CDR3 loop: CASSAGLAGGPGQFF. The CDR3 DNA reads as TGTGCCAGCAGCGCGGGACTAGCGGGGGGGCCTGGGCAGTTCTTC. The chain recombines TRBV5-4 with TRBJ2-1; 16 bases fit TRBD2. The CDR3 runs to 15 residues. Germline assignment: CDR1 SGHNT and CDR2 YYREEE (reference sequence). V was pared by 4 bases and J by 12 bases, with 7 bases of the junction left unmatched.

The rearrangement links TRBV7-2 to TRBJ2-7; TRBD2 agrees at 10 bases. Trimming removed 2 bases from V and 0 bases from J; junction bases left unmatched: 7. The germline gives CDR1 SGHTA, CDR2 FQGNSA. This CDR3 is 17 amino acids long. Here the CDR3 reads CASSLYLAGARSYEQYF. DNA of the CDR3: TGTGCCAGCAGCTTATACCTAGCGGGGGCCCGCTCCTACGAGCAGTACTTC. Using reference TRBV7-2 and TRBJ2-7 for the parts outside the CDR3, the full variable domain is GAGVSQSPSNKVTEKGKDVELRCDPISGHTALYWYRQSLGQGLEFLIYFQGNSAPDKSGLPSDRFSAERTGGSVSTLTIQRTQQEDSAVYLCASSLYLAGARSYEQYFGPGTRLTVT.

The chain recombines TRBV7-2 with TRBJ2-3; a possible D gene is TRBD2 (6 bases). Germline lookup yields CDR1 SGHTA and CDR2 FQGNSA. Trimming stripped 8 bases from V and 2 bases from J, with 17 bases between. CDR3 length: 15 amino acids. In DNA, the CDR3 is TGTGCCAGCCGTGGGGGGTGGCAGACCACAGATACGCAGTATTTT. This gives the protein CASRGGWQTTDTQYF.

The chain uses TRBV6-6 and TRBJ2-3; 11 bases are shared with TRBD1. From germline, CDR1 is MNHNY and CDR2 SVGAGI (reference sequence). The CDR3 extends over 17 amino acids. The ends lost 5 bases at V and 3 bases at J; junction bases unmatched: 10. This CDR3 reads CASSRGPGQGVTDTQYF. The CDR3 nucleotides are TGTGCCAGCAGTCGGGGACCGGGACAGGGGGTTACAGATACGCAGTATTTT.

The CDR3 loop reads CATSEIKPYGTGWNSPLHF. For the CDR3, the DNA is TGTGCCACCAGTGAGATCAAGCCTTACGGGACAGGATGGAATTCACCCCTCCACTTT. The rearrangement uses TRBV24-1 and TRBJ1-6; 8 bases align to TRBD1. The CDR3 extends over 19 amino acids. The trim removed 4 bases at V and 7 bases at J, leaving 17 bases unmatched. Per the germline V gene, CDR1 is KGHDR and CDR2 is SFDVKD.

There are a few counts of this clone. The rearrangement links TRBV5-1 to TRBJ2-3; 8 bases match TRBD2. Unmatched junction bases numbered 7, after V lost 0 bases and J lost 4 bases. The germline CDR1 and CDR2 sequences are SGHRS and YFSETQ. This CDR3 spans 16 amino acids. In DNA, the CDR3 is TGCGCCAGCAGCTTGGGCCTGCGGGGGGCGTCAGATACGCAGTATTTT. The encoded protein is CASSLGLRGASDTQYF.

The V gene is TRBV5-4, the J gene TRBJ1-2, with 11 positions matching TRBD1. V gave up 4 bases and J gave up 4 bases; unmatched junction bases: 6. This CDR3 is built from 15 residues. Germline V gives CDR1 SGHNT, CDR2 YYREEE (reference sequence). CDR3 amino acids: CASSKDRGQTYGYTF. The CDR3 DNA follows: TGTGCCAGCAGCAAGGACAGGGGGCAAACCTATGGCTACACCTTC.

This clone was counted between two and nine times. The CDR3 nucleotides are TGTGCCAGCAGCGGCCCCGGGGGGGGCTATGGCTACACCTTC. This sequence encodes CASSGPGGGYGYTF. The chain links TRBV5-4 to TRBJ1-2, with a tentative D call TRBD1 (5 bases). The V gene's germline CDR1 is SGHNT and CDR2 YYREEE (reference sequence). This CDR3 is 14 amino acids long. V shed 4 bases and J shed 4 bases, with 14 bases lying between them.